The next 14 T cell receptor beta chains were all read from a single sample in a study of OX40 agonist ivuxolimab in advanced cancers. Data came from immunoSEQ multiplex PCR; TCRdb stores just in-frame clones and leaves some out. The data contain under 80,000 clones, roughly four fifths of them singletons. This specimen was CD4+ or CD8+ T cells sorted from blood, taken in a trial of the OX40 agonist ivuxolimab. These receptors originate from an adult with an advanced solid tumor such as melanoma, head and neck, liver or kidney cancer.

The rearrangement joins TRBV19 to TRBJ1-2; 8 nucleotides line up with TRBD1. CDR3 length: 14 residues. Germline CDR1 LNHDA, CDR2 SQIVND (reference sequence). V shed 3 bases, J shed 4 bases, and the junction held 4 bases outside the gene matches. The CDR3 spells CASSIGTGIYGYTF. The CDR3 DNA is TGTGCCAGTAGTATTGGGACAGGCATCTATGGCTACACCTTC.

This sequence joins TRBV5-4 and TRBJ2-3; no definite D call. CDR1 is SGHNT, CDR2 YYREEE, per germline (reference sequence). The V end was cut by 5 bases, the J end by 2 bases, with 12 bases between. This CDR3 has 14 amino acids. As DNA, the CDR3 is TGTGCCAGCAGAGAAAGTCCAATCACAGATACGCAGTATTTT. As protein: CASRESPITDTQYF.

The chain uses TRBV28 and TRBJ1-5; possibly TRBD1 for D (5 bases). The germline V gene has CDR1 MDHEN and CDR2 SYDVKM. There are 16 residues in the CDR3. V dropped 3 bases and J dropped 6 bases, with 18 bases sitting between them. This CDR3 is CASSFAQGGKFQPQHF. The DNA of the CDR3 is TGTGCCAGCAGTTTCGCTCAGGGAGGGAAGTTTCAGCCCCAGCATTTT.

A single count supports this clone. The rearrangement joins TRBV5-1 to TRBJ2-1; perhaps TRBD1 as D (6 bases). The CDR3 extends over 15 amino acids. Germline-derived CDR1 and CDR2 are SGHRS and YFSETQ. Between the trimmed V and J ends, which lost 3 bases and 2 bases, there was a span of 12 bases. CDR3 DNA sequence: TGCGCCAGCAGCTCTGTGACAGGTACCTACAATGAGCAGTTCTTC. Translation gives CASSSVTGTYNEQFF.

V is TRBV5-1 and J is TRBJ1-1, with D tentatively TRBD1 (5 bases). The CDR3 is 14 residues long. Germline assignment: CDR1 SGHRS and CDR2 YFSETQ. V was cut by 2 bases and J by 1 base, with 9 bases left in between. As DNA, the CDR3 is TGCGCCAGCAGCTTAGGGACCTCGAACACTGAAGCTTTCTTT. Its protein is CASSLGTSNTEAFF.

The chain carries TRBV14 and TRBJ2-1; D is uncertain. This CDR3 has 17 residues. Between the trimmed V and J ends, which lost 3 bases and 0 bases, there was a span of 15 bases. CDR1 SGHDN and CDR2 FVKESK come from the germline V gene. The CDR3 region is CASSQRYGANSYNEQFF. The DNA of the CDR3 is TGTGCCAGCAGCCAGAGGTATGGAGCGAACTCCTACAATGAGCAGTTCTTC.

V gene TRBV2 combines with J gene TRBJ1-5; D remains unclear. Germline lookup yields CDR1 SNHLY and CDR2 FYNNEI. V was clipped by 3 bases and J by 0 bases, with 9 bases between them. The CDR3 runs to 15 residues. This CDR3 reads CASSDGRASNQPQHF. In DNA form, the CDR3 reads TGTGCCAGCAGTGACGGTAGGGCTAGCAATCAGCCCCAGCATTTT.

V and J are TRBV29-1 and TRBJ2-6; D is possibly TRBD1 (5 bases). CDR3 size: 14 residues. Germline CDR1 SQVTM, CDR2 ANQGSEA. V dropped 7 bases and J dropped 0 bases, with 10 bases sitting between them. CDR3: CSALQGSGANVLTF. The CDR3 DNA sequence: TGCAGCGCCCTTCAGGGCTCTGGGGCCAACGTCCTGACTTTC.

The rearrangement links TRBV6-5 to TRBJ2-3, with D perhaps TRBD1 (6 bases). Trimming stripped 6 bases from V and 3 bases from J, with 10 bases between. The CDR3 runs to 13 residues. Germline CDR1 MNHEY, CDR2 SVGAGI. The CDR3 DNA reads TGTGCCAGCAGGGGGGCAGGGACAGATACGCAGTATTTT. This codes for CASRGAGTDTQYF.

The chain uses TRBV18 and TRBJ1-5; a possible D gene is TRBD1 (5 bases). Germline assignment: CDR1 KGHSH and CDR2 LQKENI. V dropped 5 bases and J dropped 4 bases, with 9 bases sitting between them. This CDR3 is built from 13 residues. For the CDR3, the DNA is TGTGCCAGCTCAGCGGGGGAGAATCAGCCCCAGCATTTT. The encoded protein is CASSAGENQPQHF.

The chain is built from TRBV4-1 and TRBJ2-3; a possible D gene is TRBD1 (6 bases). The CDR3 is made up of 13 amino acids. In germline, CDR1 is MGHRA, CDR2 YSYEKL. V was trimmed by 1 base and J by 4 bases, leaving 6 bases between them. The CDR3 nucleotides read TGCGCCAGCAGCCAAGCAGGGGCAGATACGCAGTATTTT. Protein sequence: CASSQAGADTQYF.

The rearrangement joins TRBV28 to TRBJ1-4; tentatively, D is TRBD1 (6 bases). CDR1 is MDHEN and CDR2 is SYDVKM in the germline V gene. V was trimmed by 5 bases and J by 3 bases, leaving 13 bases between them. CDR3 length: 15 amino acids. This chain's CDR3 is CASSHQGPSNEKLFF. As DNA, the CDR3 is TGTGCCAGCAGTCATCAGGGGCCGTCTAATGAAAAACTGTTTTTT.

The chain carries TRBV18 and TRBJ2-5; the match to TRBD2 covers 12 bases. Germline loops: CDR1 KGHSH, CDR2 LQKENI. The CDR3 runs 16 residues. V lost 3 bases to trimming and J lost 7 bases; unmatched junction nucleotides: 9. Here the CDR3 DNA reads TGTGCCAGCTCACCGTCTAGCGGGGGGGCCCGAGGGACCCAGTACTTC. Protein: CASSPSSGGARGTQYF.

A single count supports this clone. The V gene is TRBV27, the J gene TRBJ2-7, with D possibly TRBD1 on 6 matching bases. The V gene's germline CDR1 is MNHEY and CDR2 SMNVEV (reference sequence). CDR3 length: 15 residues. V was clipped by 5 bases and J by 5 bases, with 19 bases between them. The CDR3 region is CASSGRYRAVDEQYF. CDR3 DNA: TGTGCCAGCAGTGGGCGGTACAGGGCCGTCGACGAGCAGTACTTC.